This record concerns one TCR beta chain sequence. This clonotype was observed a few times. Its antigen is currently not known. No clone much larger than this one lies a single base away; base qualities are absent. Reads for this sample came from an Illumina NovaSeq 6000. TCRalpha and TCRbeta cDNA libraries were built by 5'RACE with constant-segment primers, adding sample barcodes and unique molecular identifiers. RNA was extracted from every sample with Trizol reagent. Amplification of the libraries took two PCR steps, and the second step added a second sample barcode plus Illumina TruSeq adapters. The libraries were sequenced on an Illumina NovaSeq using 2 x 150 bp paired-end reads. In the original analysis: Reads were demultiplexed and collapsed into UMI-guided consensus sequences with migec v1.2.7. Using mixcr v2.1.11, the UMI consensuses were aligned to TRA and TRB V and J templates and assembled into clonotypes. A clonotype was counted as expanded or contracted only if both edgeR and NoisET called the change significant, with noise models trained on biological replicates. For edgeR calls, a false discovery rate-adjusted p below 0.01 and a log2 fold-change threshold of 1 were applied. As an exploratory analysis of dynamics, PCA with hierarchical clustering was applied to max-normalized trajectories of the 1000 most abundant clonotypes. The CD4 or CD8 phenotype of responding clones was assigned using the separately sequenced CD4+ and CD8+ repertoires. The public reads were reprocessed in TCRdb via fastp at Q25 and MiXCR, keeping in-frame beta chains. Each entry merges the rows of one CDR3 protein and shows their most common DNA and genes. The V and J calls come from TCRdb's annotation, not from the publication. This sample gives approximately 270,000 distinct CDR3 sequences in total; about a sixth of them show up just once. Roughly 25% of the sample comes from the top ten.

Sequences PRHDT (CDR1) and FYEKMQ (CDR2) are obtained from the germline V gene (reference sequence). The CDR3 spans 14 residues, from the cysteine through the phenylalanine. This entry keeps only the CDR3 DNA: 42 bases, framed from base 1. Trimming accounts for 5 bases at V and 9 bases at J, while the number of junction bases matched to no gene is 10. The data originate from a study of T-cell memory formation after mild COVID-19 (dated by TCRdb to about 2021). Some background on the complete study: TCR sequence clusters from the two donors were largely donor specific. T-cell clones expanding and contracting after mild COVID-19 in a couple of donors were tracked by longitudinal TCRalpha and TCRbeta repertoire sequencing. The cohort comprised two young, previously healthy adult volunteers, one female and one male. The study at large found these results: Contracting CD4+ clones were located mainly in the CM and EM memory subsets, whereas CD8+ clones were found to be enriched in EMRA. The detection of some responding clones in pre-infection memory suggests that pre-existing cross-reactive memory T cells joined the SARS-CoV-2 response. Clones contracting from day 15 to 85 had balanced CD4/CD8 phenotypes, while a second wave expanding from day 15 to 37 was biased towards CD4+. SARS-CoV-2 specificity was not confirmed for the second-wave clones peaking on day 37. Only two mild cases were covered in the study, and larger cohorts including severe cases with pre-infection samples were considered necessary.

PBMCs were isolated by Ficoll-Paque density gradient centrifugation. Input material: PBMCs or a T cell subset sorted from them (not recorded which). The sequence was collected from a man younger than 35 who had mild COVID-19 (a few samples of this study predate the infection). The sample titles of this study are shuffled in the database, so cell type and time point are left out; the donor was told from shared clones. The chain joins TRBV13 to TRBJ2-1; 7 junctional bases match TRBD2. Here the CDR3 is given as CASSAARLAVEQFF. Read as DNA, the sequence is TGTGCCAGCAGCGCAGCTAGACTAGCTGTTGAGCAGTTCTTC.